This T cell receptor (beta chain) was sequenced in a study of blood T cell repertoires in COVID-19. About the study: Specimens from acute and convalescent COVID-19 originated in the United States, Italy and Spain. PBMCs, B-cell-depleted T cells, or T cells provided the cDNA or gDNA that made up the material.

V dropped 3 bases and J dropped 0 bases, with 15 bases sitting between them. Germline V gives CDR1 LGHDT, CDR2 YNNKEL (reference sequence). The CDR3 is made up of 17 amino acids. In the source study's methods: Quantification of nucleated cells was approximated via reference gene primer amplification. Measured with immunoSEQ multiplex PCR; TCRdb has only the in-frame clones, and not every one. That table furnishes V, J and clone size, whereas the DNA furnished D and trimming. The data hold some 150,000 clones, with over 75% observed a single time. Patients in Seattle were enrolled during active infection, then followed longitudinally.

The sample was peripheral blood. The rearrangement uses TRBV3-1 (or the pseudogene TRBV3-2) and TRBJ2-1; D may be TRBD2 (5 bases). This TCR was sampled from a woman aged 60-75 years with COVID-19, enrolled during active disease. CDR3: CASSQSAGAVSYNEQFF. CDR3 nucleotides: TGTGCCAGCAGCCAGTCCGCCGGAGCGGTCTCCTACAATGAGCAGTTCTTC.